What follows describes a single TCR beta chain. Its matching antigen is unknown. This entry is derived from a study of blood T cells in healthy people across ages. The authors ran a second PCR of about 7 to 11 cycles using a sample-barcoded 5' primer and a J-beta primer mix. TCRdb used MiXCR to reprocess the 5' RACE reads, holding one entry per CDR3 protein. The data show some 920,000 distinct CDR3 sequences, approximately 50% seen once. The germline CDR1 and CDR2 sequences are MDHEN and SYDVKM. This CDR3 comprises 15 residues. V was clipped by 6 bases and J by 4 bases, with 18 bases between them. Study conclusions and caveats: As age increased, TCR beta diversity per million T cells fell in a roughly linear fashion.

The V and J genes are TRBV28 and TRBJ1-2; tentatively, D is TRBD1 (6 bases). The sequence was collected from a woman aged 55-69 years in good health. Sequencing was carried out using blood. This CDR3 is CASRGSPGGGYGYTF. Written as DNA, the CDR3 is TGTGCCAGCAGAGGCAGCCCGGGAGGGGGCTATGGCTACACCTTC.